The 10 T cell receptor beta chains presented below share a single source sample, sequenced in a study of shared clonotypes between healthy human individuals. TCRdb's copy holds only in-frame clones and misses some; the assay was immunoSEQ multiplex PCR. The sample has around 2,000,000 clones, roughly 94% seen once. The sequenced material came from naive CD4+ T cells sorted from blood. Subset reported: CD45RA+ positively selected. The origin of the receptors is a man between 18 and 29 years old in good health.

The rearrangement links TRBV14 to TRBJ1-2; 8 bases agree with TRBD1. The J segment lost 6 bases and the V segment lost 3 bases, leaving 9 bases of the junction unmatched. Germline V gene lookup returns CDR1 SGHDN and CDR2 FVKESK. The CDR3 is made up of 15 amino acids. The CDR3 loop is CASSHRFRGHDGYTF. In DNA form, the CDR3 reads TGTGCCAGCAGCCACAGGTTCAGGGGGCATGATGGCTACACCTTC. The full variable domain, its missing parts supplied by reference TRBV14 and TRBJ1-2, is EAGVTQFPSHSVIEKGQTVTLRCDPISGHDNLYWYRRVMGKEIKFLLHFVKESKQDESGMPNNRFLAERTGGTYSTLKVQPAELEDSGVYFCASSHRFRGHDGYTFGSGTRLTVV.

The V call is TRBV5-8, the J call TRBJ2-3; no reliable D call. Trimming pared 0 bases from V and 9 bases from J, leaving 5 bases between. Germline values: CDR1 SGHTS, CDR2 YDEGEE. The CDR3 covers 11 residues. In nucleotides, the CDR3 is TGTGCCAGCAGCTTGGACCAAACGCAGTATTTT. This sequence encodes CASSLDQTQYF.

The chain uses TRBV6-6 and TRBJ2-1; 9 nucleotides agree with TRBD1. Germline CDR1 and CDR2: MNHNY and SVGAGI (reference sequence). Losses at the gene ends were 0 bases for V and 0 bases for J; bases not matched to a gene: 0. This CDR3 has 16 amino acids. In DNA, the CDR3 is TGTGCCAGCAGTTACTCGGACAGGGGCTCCTACAATGAGCAGTTCTTC. Translation gives CASSYSDRGSYNEQFF.

The genes are TRBV5-4 and TRBJ1-2; 7 nucleotides match TRBD1. The CDR3 has 15 residues. The germline gives CDR1 SGHNT, CDR2 YYREEE (reference sequence). V lost 1 base, J lost 6 bases, and 9 bases stayed unmatched. The CDR3 DNA follows: TGTGCCAGCAGCTTGCGAGTGGAGGGGGCGCATGGCTACACCTTC. Translation gives CASSLRVEGAHGYTF. The whole variable domain, filled in from reference TRBV5-4 and TRBJ1-2, reads ETGVTQSPTHLIKTRGQQVTLRCSSQSGHNTVSWYQQALGQGPQFIFQYYREEENGRGNFPPRFSGLQFPNYSSELNVNALELDDSALYLCASSLRVEGAHGYTFGSGTRLTVV.

This clone was observed a handful of times. The rearrangement uses TRBV13 and TRBJ1-2; D possibly corresponds to TRBD1 (6 bases). V shed 3 bases and J shed 3 bases, with 11 bases lying between them. Germline assignment: CDR1 PRHDT and CDR2 FYEKMQ (reference sequence). The CDR3 covers 14 residues. The CDR3 reads CASSLTNRDYGYTF. DNA for the CDR3: TGTGCCAGCAGCTTGACCAACAGGGACTATGGCTACACCTTC.

In this sample, this clone turned up once. An end of the junction differs from the germline gene, which may be a read error. Additional DNA sequences in this sample encode the identical CDR3. The chain combines TRBV4-3 with TRBJ1-4; D uncertain. Germline V gene lookup returns CDR1 LGHNA and CDR2 YSLEER. This CDR3 is built from 13 residues. The DNA of the CDR3 is TGCGCCAGCAGCCAAGCAACTAATGAAAAGCTGTTTTTT. Translating it yields CASSQATNEKLFF.

Comments on this clone: The same CDR3 also results from other DNA sequences found in this sample. V usage is TRBV7-2 and J usage is TRBJ1-2; D perhaps matches TRBD1 (5 bases). The CDR3 has 14 residues. Trimming cost V 5 bases and J 0 bases, with 10 bases left between them. CDR1 and CDR2 (germline): SGHTA, FQGNSA. The CDR3 reads CASSRGGSNYGYTF. DNA for the CDR3: TGTGCCAGCAGCCGTGGGGGGTCTAACTATGGCTACACCTTC.

The V call is TRBV7-9, the J call TRBJ2-3; tentative D call: TRBD2 (6 bases). Trimming cost V 4 bases and J 6 bases, with 11 bases left between them. This CDR3 contains 13 residues. Germline values: CDR1 SEHNR, CDR2 FQNEAQ (reference sequence). The CDR3 nucleotides read TGTGCCAGCAGCTCGGCGGGGATCGATACGCAGTATTTT. It yields the protein CASSSAGIDTQYF.

The J gene is TRBJ2-1, the V gene TRBV7-3; D remains unclear. Looked up from germline, CDR1 is SGHTA and CDR2 is FQGTGA. This CDR3 is 13 amino acids long. Trimming took off 5 bases at V and 2 bases at J, with 7 bases between the two ends. CDR3 amino acids: CASSLSAYNEQFF. CDR3 nucleotides: TGTGCCAGCAGCCTCTCCGCCTACAATGAGCAGTTCTTC.

A note on this clone: The sample contains more than one DNA sequence encoding this CDR3. The CDR3 DNA reads as TGCGCCAGCAGCTTGGGAGCTACTGGGGCCAACGTCCTGACTTTC. Amino acids: CASSLGATGANVLTF. V and J are TRBV5-1 and TRBJ2-6, with D uncertain. Germline CDR1 reads SGHRS; CDR2 reads YFSETQ. The CDR3 covers 15 residues. The ends were cut back, 0 bases at V and 2 bases at J, with 6 bases in the middle. The complete variable domain, with remaining parts taken from reference TRBV5-1 and TRBJ2-6, reads KAGVTQTPRYLIKTRGQQVTLSCSPISGHRSVSWYQQTPGQGLQFLFEYFSETQRNKGNFPGRFSGRQFSNSRSEMNVSTLELGDSALYLCASSLGATGANVLTFGAGSRLTVL.